What follows describes a single TCR beta chain. Its antigen remains unknown. Naivety among CD8 cells was defined by CD45RO negativity and positive CCR7 selection, thereby excluding terminally differentiated effector memory CD45RA+ cells. This entry comes from a study of shared clonotypes between healthy human individuals. Samples underwent the assay at deep level. Clones were read by immunoSEQ multiplex PCR, and TCRdb kept only the in-frame ones, dropping some. Of approximately 1.9 million clones listed, just over 90% are singletons. Study-level results: Naive CD4 clonotypes were shared across a handful of donors at 5% to 6%.

The CDR3 contains 17 residues. V lost 1 base, J lost 0 bases, and 14 bases lay in between. Germline CDR1 reads SGHAT; CDR2 reads FQNNGV. The chain joins TRBV11-2 to TRBJ2-3, with D possibly matching TRBD1 (5 bases). Specimen: naive CD8+ T cells from PBMCs. This clonotype was obtained from a man aged 18-30 years in good health. Some clones in this sample may be carry-over from other donors' samples. CDR3 residues: CASSLGTGWASTDTQYF. In DNA form, the CDR3 reads TGTGCCAGCAGCTTAGGCACAGGATGGGCGAGCACAGATACGCAGTATTTT.